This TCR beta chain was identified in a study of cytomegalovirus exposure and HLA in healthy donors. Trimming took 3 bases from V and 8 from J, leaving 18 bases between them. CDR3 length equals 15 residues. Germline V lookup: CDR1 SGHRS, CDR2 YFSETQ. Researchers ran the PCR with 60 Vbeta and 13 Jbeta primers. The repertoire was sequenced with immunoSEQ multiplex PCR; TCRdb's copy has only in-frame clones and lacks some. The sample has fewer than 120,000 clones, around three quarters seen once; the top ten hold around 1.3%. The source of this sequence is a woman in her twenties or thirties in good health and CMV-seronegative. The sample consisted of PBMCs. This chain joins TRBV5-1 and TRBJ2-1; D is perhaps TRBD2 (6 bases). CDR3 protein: CASSYGTPPADEQFF. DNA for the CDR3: TGCGCCAGCAGCTACGGGACTCCCCCGGCCGATGAGCAGTTCTTC.